Sequencing of this TCR beta chain was carried out in a study of blood T cell repertoires in COVID-19. As for the study in general: PBMCs, B-cell-depleted T cells, or T cells were the source of the cDNA or gDNA that made up the material.

Under the authors' procedure: Nucleated cell number was recorded as an estimate derived from reference gene primer amplification. The protocol was immunoSEQ multiplex PCR, while the TCRdb copy is restricted to in-frame clones and leaves out a portion. V and J calls and clone size are those listed in that table; D and trimming were worked out from the DNA. The repertoire holds tens of thousands of clones, with 88% as singletons. V was shortened by 3 bases and J by 8 bases, with 5 bases between the two germline ends. The CDR3 has 11 residues. The rearrangement links TRBV12-3 or TRBV12-4 to TRBJ2-1; no definite D call. The sequence was collected from an older woman with acute or convalescent COVID-19. The sample was peripheral blood. In nucleotides, the CDR3 is TGTGCCAGCAGTTTTGGAGATGAGCAGTTCTTC. This encodes CASSFGDEQFF.